The 7 T cell receptor beta chains below were found in one sample sequenced in a study of T cell responses to AZD1222 COVID-19 vaccine. TCRdb keeps only in-frame clones here, not all; method: immunoSEQ multiplex PCR. Among 150,000 to 200,000 clones listed, around 86% were seen once. The sequencing here drew on peripheral blood, taken on day 0 of MenACWY control vaccination. These receptors originate from an adult in good health.

This chain links TRBV5-1 with TRBJ2-7; D gene ambiguous. Trimming cost V 1 base and J 0 bases, with 8 bases left between them. CDR3 length equals 14 residues. Germline V CDR1 and CDR2: SGHRS, YFSETQ. CDR3 amino acids: CASSLRQPSYEQYF. The CDR3 DNA is TGCGCCAGCAGCTTGAGGCAGCCCTCCTACGAGCAGTACTTC.

The V gene is TRBV6-2 or TRBV6-3, the J gene TRBJ1-2, with D perhaps matching TRBD1 (6 bases). The CDR3 contains 16 residues. Germline V gene sequence: CDR1 MNHEY, CDR2 SVGEGT. Trimming removed 4 bases at V and 0 bases at J, with 15 bases between. CDR3 nucleotide sequence: TGTGCCAGCAGTTCACCACCCGACAGGCCTAACTATGGCTACACCTTC. This gives the protein CASSSPPDRPNYGYTF.

This chain connects TRBV18 to TRBJ1-2; D perhaps matches TRBD1 (5 bases). Germline CDR1 and CDR2: KGHSH and LQKENI. There are 14 residues in the CDR3. The germline V and J ends were trimmed by 2 bases and 1 base, with 8 bases remaining between them. The CDR3 nucleotides are TGTGCCAGCTCACCAACCAGGGATAACTATGGCTACACCTTC. This encodes CASSPTRDNYGYTF.

This chain links TRBV20-1 with TRBJ2-3, with 8 bases identical to TRBD1. The CDR3 has 14 amino acids. With V trimmed by 3 bases and J by 3 bases, 5 bases remained unmatched. Germline V gene data show CDR1 as DFQATT and CDR2 as SNEGSKA (reference sequence). Here the CDR3 DNA reads TGCAGTGCTAGTCTCGGACAGGGAACAGATACGCAGTATTTT. Protein: CSASLGQGTDTQYF.

Only one count was recorded for this clone. The V call is TRBV6-1, the J call TRBJ1-4; 7 nucleotides match TRBD1. Unmatched junction bases numbered 8, after V lost 5 bases and J lost 5 bases. The CDR3 contains 15 residues. Germline V lookup: CDR1 MNHNS, CDR2 SASEGT. CDR3 nucleotide sequence: TGTGCCAGCAGTTCTCGACAGGGCCAGAATGAAAAACTGTTTTTT. Amino acids: CASSSRQGQNEKLFF.

This clone was observed a handful of times. Sequence at one end of the junction differs from germline and may be a read error. The CDR3 region has the DNA TGTGCCAGCAGTGAAGGGGGGACTAGCAGAGATACGCAGTATTTT. Its translation is CASSEGGTSRDTQYF. The chain links TRBV6-1 to TRBJ2-3, with 9 bases fitting TRBD2. The CDR3 has 15 residues. Looked up from germline, CDR1 is MNHNS and CDR2 is SASEGT.

V gene TRBV30 combines with J gene TRBJ1-1; D not resolved. The CDR3 extends over 13 amino acids. Germline V gene sequence: CDR1 GTSNPN, CDR2 SVGIG (reference sequence). V was cut by 4 bases and J by 3 bases, with 12 bases left in between. The CDR3 spells CAWNEGLDTEAFF. The CDR3 bases are TGTGCCTGGAATGAGGGTTTGGACACTGAAGCTTTCTTT.